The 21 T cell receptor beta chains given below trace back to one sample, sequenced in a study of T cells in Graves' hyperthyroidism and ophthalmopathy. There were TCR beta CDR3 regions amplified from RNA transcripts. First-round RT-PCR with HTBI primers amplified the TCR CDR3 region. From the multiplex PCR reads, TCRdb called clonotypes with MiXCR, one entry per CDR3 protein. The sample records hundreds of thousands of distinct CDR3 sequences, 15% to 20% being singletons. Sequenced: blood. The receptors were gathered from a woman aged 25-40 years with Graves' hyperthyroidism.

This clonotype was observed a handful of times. The CDR3 sequence is CASSLGTSGFTSTDTQYF. In DNA form, the CDR3 reads TGCGCCAGCAGCTTGGGGACTAGCGGGTTCACTAGCACAGATACGCAGTATTTT. V gene TRBV5-1 combines with J gene TRBJ2-3; 11 bases map to TRBD2. The CDR3 sequence is 18 residues long. CDR1 is SGHRS and CDR2 is YFSETQ in the germline V gene. V was clipped by 0 bases and J by 0 bases; unmatched bases: 6.

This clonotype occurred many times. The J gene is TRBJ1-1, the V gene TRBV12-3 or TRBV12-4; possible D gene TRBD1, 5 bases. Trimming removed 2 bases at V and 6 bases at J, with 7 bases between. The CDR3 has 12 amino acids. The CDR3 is CASSLRQSEAFF. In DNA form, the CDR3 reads TGTGCCAGCAGTTTAAGACAGTCTGAAGCTTTCTTT.

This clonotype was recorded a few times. The CDR3 protein is CASSLYEGQGSNQPQHF. As DNA, the CDR3 is TGTGCCAGCAGCTTGTACGAGGGACAGGGAAGCAATCAGCCCCAGCATTTT. This chain joins TRBV5-8 and TRBJ1-5, with 9 positions matching TRBD1. Germline CDR1 SGHTS, CDR2 YDEGEE. V lost 1 base, J lost 1 base, and 6 bases stayed unmatched. CDR3 length equals 17 residues.

The chain's CDR3 is CASSFGTGEAYEQYF. CDR3 in DNA: TGTGCCAGCAGTTTCGGGACAGGGGAGGCCTACGAGCAGTACTTC. The chain couples TRBV27 to TRBJ2-7; 10 nucleotides match TRBD1. CDR1 is MNHEY and CDR2 is SMNVEV in the germline V gene (reference sequence). There are 15 residues in the CDR3. The J segment lost 2 bases and the V segment lost 3 bases, leaving 4 bases of the junction unmatched.

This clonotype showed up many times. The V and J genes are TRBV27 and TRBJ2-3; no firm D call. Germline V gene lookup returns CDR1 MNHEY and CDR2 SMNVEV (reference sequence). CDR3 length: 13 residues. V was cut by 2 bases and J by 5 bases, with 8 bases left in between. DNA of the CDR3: TGTGCCAGCAGTTTACTAGGCGGAGATACGCAGTATTTT. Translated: CASSLLGGDTQYF.

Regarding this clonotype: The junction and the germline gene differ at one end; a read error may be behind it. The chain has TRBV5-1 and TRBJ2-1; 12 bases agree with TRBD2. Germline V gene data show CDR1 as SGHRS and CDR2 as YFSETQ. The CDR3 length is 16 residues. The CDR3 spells CASSKTSGGTYNERFF. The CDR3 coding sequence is TGCGCCAGCAGCAAGACTAGCGGGGGTACCTACAATGAGCGGTTCTTC.

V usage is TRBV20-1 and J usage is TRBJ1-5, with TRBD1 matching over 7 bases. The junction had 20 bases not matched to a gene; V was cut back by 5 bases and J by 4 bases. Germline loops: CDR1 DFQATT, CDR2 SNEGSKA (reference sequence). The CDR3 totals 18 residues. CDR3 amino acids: CSAGRQGLELPLNQPQHF. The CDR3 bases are TGCAGTGCTGGACGACAGGGACTAGAATTGCCTCTTAATCAGCCCCAGCATTTT.

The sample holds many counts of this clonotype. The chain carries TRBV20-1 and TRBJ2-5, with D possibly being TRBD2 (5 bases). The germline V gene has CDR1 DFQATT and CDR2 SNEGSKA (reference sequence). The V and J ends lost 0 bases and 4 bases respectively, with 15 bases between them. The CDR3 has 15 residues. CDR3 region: CSARELLDRGETQYF. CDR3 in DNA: TGCAGTGCTAGAGAGTTACTAGATCGCGGAGAGACCCAGTACTTC.

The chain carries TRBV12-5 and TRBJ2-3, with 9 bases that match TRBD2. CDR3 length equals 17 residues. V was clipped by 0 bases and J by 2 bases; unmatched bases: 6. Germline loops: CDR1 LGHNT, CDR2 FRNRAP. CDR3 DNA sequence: TGTGCTAGTGGTTTGGTAGTAAAGCGGGAGGTCACAGATACGCAGTATTTT. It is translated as CASGLVVKREVTDTQYF.

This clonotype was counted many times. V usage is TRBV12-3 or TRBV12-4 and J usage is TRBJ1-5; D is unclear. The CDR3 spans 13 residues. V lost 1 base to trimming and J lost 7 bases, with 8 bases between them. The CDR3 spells CASSLGGYQPQHF. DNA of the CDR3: TGTGCCAGCAGTTTAGGAGGGTACCAGCCCCAGCATTTT.

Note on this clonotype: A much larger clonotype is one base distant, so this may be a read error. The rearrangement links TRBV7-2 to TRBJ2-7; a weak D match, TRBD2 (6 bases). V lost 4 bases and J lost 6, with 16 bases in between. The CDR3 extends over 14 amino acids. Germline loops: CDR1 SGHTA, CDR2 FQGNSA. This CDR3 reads CASSSRLVGGEQYF. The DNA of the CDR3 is TGTGCCAGCAGCTCTAGACTAGTGGGAGGCGAGCAGTACTTC.

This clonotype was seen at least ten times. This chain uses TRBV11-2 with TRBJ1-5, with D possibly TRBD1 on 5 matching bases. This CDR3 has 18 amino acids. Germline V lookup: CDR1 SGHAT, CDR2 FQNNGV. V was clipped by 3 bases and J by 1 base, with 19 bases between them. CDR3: CASSLLAGGPGSNQPQHF. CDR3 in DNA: TGTGCCAGCAGCTTGCTAGCTGGGGGACCGGGGAGCAATCAGCCCCAGCATTTT.

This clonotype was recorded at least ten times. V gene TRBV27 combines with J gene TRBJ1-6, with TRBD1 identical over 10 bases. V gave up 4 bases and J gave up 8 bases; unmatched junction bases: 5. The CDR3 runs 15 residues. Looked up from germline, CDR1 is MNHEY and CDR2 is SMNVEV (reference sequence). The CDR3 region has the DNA TGTGCCAGCAGTTACGGACAGGGGGTTTATTCACCCCTCCACTTT. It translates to CASSYGQGVYSPLHF.

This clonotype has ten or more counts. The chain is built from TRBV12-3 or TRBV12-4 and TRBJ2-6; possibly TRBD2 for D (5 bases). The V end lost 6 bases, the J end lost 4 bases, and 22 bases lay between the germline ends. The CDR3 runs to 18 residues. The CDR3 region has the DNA TGTGCCAGCAGCTACCGCGGAGGAAGGTCCCCCGGGGCCAACGTCCTGACTTTC. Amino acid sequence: CASSYRGGRSPGANVLTF.

CDR3: CSARGLAGGPGYNEQFF. In nucleotides, the CDR3 is TGCAGTGCTAGGGGGCTAGCGGGAGGGCCGGGGTACAATGAGCAGTTCTTC. The rearrangement links TRBV20-1 to TRBJ2-1, with TRBD2 matching over 12 bases. Germline V lookup: CDR1 DFQATT, CDR2 SNEGSKA (reference sequence). This CDR3 region has 17 residues. The trim removed 3 bases at V and 4 bases at J, leaving 10 bases unmatched.

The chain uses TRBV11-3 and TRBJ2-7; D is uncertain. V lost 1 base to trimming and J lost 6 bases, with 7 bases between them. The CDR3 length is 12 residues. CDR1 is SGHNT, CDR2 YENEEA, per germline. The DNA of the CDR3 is TGTGCCAGCAGCTTAGTGACTCGCGAGCAGTACTTC. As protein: CASSLVTREQYF. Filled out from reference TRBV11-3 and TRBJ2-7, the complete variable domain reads EAGVVQSPRYKIIEKKQPVAFWCNPISGHNTLYWYLQNLGQGPELLIRYENEEAVDDSQLPKDRFSAERLKGVDSTLKIQPAELGDSAVYLCASSLVTREQYFGPGTRLTVT.

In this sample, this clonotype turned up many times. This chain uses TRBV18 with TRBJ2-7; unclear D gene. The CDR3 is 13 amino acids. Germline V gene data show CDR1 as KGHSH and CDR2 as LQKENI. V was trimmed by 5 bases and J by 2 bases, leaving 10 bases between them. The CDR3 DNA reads TGTGCCAGCTCAGTTTCCGAGGCCTACGAGCAGTACTTC. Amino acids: CASSVSEAYEQYF. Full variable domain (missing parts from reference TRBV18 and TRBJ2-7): NAGVMQNPRHLVRRRGQEARLRCSPMKGHSHVYWYRQLPEEGLKFMVYLQKENIIDESGMPKERFSAEFPKEGPSILRIQQVVRGDSAAYFCASSVSEAYEQYFGPGTRLTVT.

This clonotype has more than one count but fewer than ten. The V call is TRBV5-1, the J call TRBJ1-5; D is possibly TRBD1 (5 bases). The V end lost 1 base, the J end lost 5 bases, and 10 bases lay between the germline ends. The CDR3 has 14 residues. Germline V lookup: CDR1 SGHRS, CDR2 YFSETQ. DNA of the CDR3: TGCGCCAGCAGCTTGAAAGTGGGGGATCAGCCCCAGCATTTT. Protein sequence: CASSLKVGDQPQHF.

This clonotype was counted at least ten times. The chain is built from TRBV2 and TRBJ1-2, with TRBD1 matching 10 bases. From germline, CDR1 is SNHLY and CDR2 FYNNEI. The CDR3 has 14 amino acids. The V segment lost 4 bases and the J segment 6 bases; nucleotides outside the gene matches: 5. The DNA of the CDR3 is TGTGCCAGCAGTGTCGGGACAGGGGAGGATGGCTACACCTTC. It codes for CASSVGTGEDGYTF.

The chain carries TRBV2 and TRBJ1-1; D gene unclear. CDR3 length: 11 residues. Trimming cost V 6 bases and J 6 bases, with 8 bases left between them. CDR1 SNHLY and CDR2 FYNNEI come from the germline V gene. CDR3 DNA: TGTGCCAGCAGCACCACCTCTGAAGCTTTCTTT. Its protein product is CASSTTSEAFF.

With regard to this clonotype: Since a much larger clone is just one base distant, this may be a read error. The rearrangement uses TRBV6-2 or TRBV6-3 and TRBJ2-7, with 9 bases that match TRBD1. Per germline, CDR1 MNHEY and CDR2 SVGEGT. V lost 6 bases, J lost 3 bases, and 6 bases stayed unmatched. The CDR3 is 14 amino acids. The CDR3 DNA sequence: TGTGCCAGCAGAACCGGGACAGGGAGCTACGAGCAGTACTTC. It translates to CASRTGTGSYEQYF.